The 10 T cell receptor beta chains below all came from one sample that was sequenced in a study of graft-versus-host responses after intestinal transplantation. Measured with immunoSEQ multiplex PCR; TCRdb has only the in-frame clones, and not every one. The repertoire includes roughly 110,000 clones, roughly 86% of them detected once, and over 0.6% sits in the top ten. These receptors' antigens are unknown. The starting material was unstimulated CD4+ T cells sorted from spleen or lymph node cells, obtained before transplant. The receptor source for this set is a human donor who was the organ donor for an intestinal transplant.

The rearrangement joins TRBV10-3 to TRBJ2-1; a weak D match, TRBD1 (6 bases). This CDR3 has 13 amino acids. In germline, CDR1 is ENHRY, CDR2 SYGVKD. Deletions cut 6 bases from V and 3 bases from J, with 9 bases between. CDR3 sequence: CAIRGQYYNEQFF. CDR3 DNA: TGTGCCATCAGAGGACAGTACTACAATGAGCAGTTCTTC.

The CDR3 protein is CASSQRGGRADTQYF. The CDR3 nucleotides are TGTGCCAGCAGTCAAAGGGGGGGCAGAGCAGATACGCAGTATTTT. The J gene is TRBJ2-3, the V gene TRBV27, with D possibly TRBD2 on 7 matching bases. V lost 5 bases, J lost 4 bases, and 16 bases lay in between. CDR1 MNHEY and CDR2 SMNVEV come from the germline V gene (reference sequence). This CDR3 region has 15 residues.

V and J are TRBV7-9 and TRBJ1-1; tentatively, D is TRBD1 (6 bases). CDR3 length: 14 amino acids. The V end was cut by 8 bases, the J end by 3 bases, with 16 bases between. Germline V gene sequence: CDR1 SEHNR, CDR2 FQNEAQ (reference sequence). The CDR3 protein is CASGGRGEDTEAFF. DNA of the CDR3: TGTGCCAGCGGGGGGCGAGGTGAGGACACTGAAGCTTTCTTT. Supplemented by reference TRBV7-9 and TRBJ1-1, the full variable domain reads DTGVSQNPRHKITKRGQNVTFRCDPISEHNRLYWYRQTLGQGPEFLTYFQNEAQLEKSRLLSDRFSAERPKGSFSTLEIQRTEQGDSAMYLCASGGRGEDTEAFFGQGTRLTVV.

This clone is a singleton in its sample. CDR3 sequence reads: CASSPKFLRTAFKYGYTF. For the CDR3, the DNA is TGTGCCAGTAGTCCCAAATTTCTCCGGACGGCGTTTAAATATGGCTACACCTTC. V and J are TRBV19 and TRBJ1-2; D unresolved. V lost 5 bases, J lost 5 bases, and 27 bases lay in between. Germline CDR1 reads LNHDA; CDR2 reads SQIVND (reference sequence). The CDR3 contains 18 residues.

This rearrangement joins TRBV6-5 to TRBJ2-5; 8 bases fit TRBD1. CDR3 size: 14 residues. Germline V gene lookup returns CDR1 MNHEY and CDR2 SVGAGI. With 6 bases clipped from V and 2 bases from J, the junction kept 5 bases outside the gene matches. DNA of the CDR3: TGTGCCAGCAGAAGGACAGGGCGACAAGAGACCCAGTACTTC. Its protein is CASRRTGRQETQYF.

The rearrangement uses TRBV5-4 and TRBJ2-3, with D perhaps TRBD1 or TRBD2 (5 bases each). The CDR3 is made up of 15 amino acids. The germline V and J ends were trimmed by 3 bases and 4 bases, with 15 bases remaining between them. Germline CDR1 is SGHNT and CDR2 is YYREEE (reference sequence). The CDR3: CASSSGASKADTQYF. DNA for the CDR3: TGTGCCAGCAGCTCCGGGGCGAGTAAAGCAGATACGCAGTATTTT.

The rearrangement links TRBV6-1 to TRBJ2-6; D not resolved. V dropped 2 bases and J dropped 0 bases, with 5 bases sitting between them. The germline V gene has CDR1 MNHNS and CDR2 SASEGT. This CDR3 has 15 amino acids. Here the CDR3 reads CASSEQLSGANVLTF. The CDR3 DNA reads TGTGCCAGCAGTGAACAGCTCTCTGGGGCCAACGTCCTGACTTTC.

The chain uses TRBV7-9 and TRBJ2-1; maybe TRBD2 (6 bases). Germline assignment: CDR1 SEHNR and CDR2 FQNEAQ (reference sequence). V was pared by 3 bases and J by 14 bases, with 14 bases between. This CDR3 comprises 12 residues. The CDR3 reads CASSFMGEAEFF. CDR3 bases: TGTGCCAGCAGCTTTATGGGGGAGGCGGAGTTCTTC.

The J gene is TRBJ1-1, the V gene TRBV5-1, with 8 bases matching TRBD1. The CDR3 totals 14 residues. In germline, CDR1 is SGHRS, CDR2 YFSETQ. Trimming took 1 base from V and 5 from J; bases not matched to a gene: 4. CDR3 sequence (DNA): TGCGCCAGCAGCTTGCGGCAGGGGGCGACTGAAGCTTTCTTT. Translated, it gives CASSLRQGATEAFF.

The V and J genes are TRBV7-9 and TRBJ1-5; D is uncertain. The germline CDR1 and CDR2 sequences are SEHNR and FQNEAQ (reference sequence). V dropped 5 bases and J dropped 2 bases, with 10 bases sitting between them. The CDR3 covers 14 residues. For the CDR3, the DNA is TGTGCCAGCAGCCAAGGCGCAGGCAATCAGCCCCAGCATTTT. This sequence encodes CASSQGAGNQPQHF.